This TCR beta chain appears in the sequencing data of a study of identical twins. This clonotype was counted a few times. Its target is unknown. Each cDNA held unique molecular identifiers, and template switching gave it a universal primer site. MiXCR, run by TCRdb on the 5' RACE reads, gives a single entry per CDR3 protein. The sample has hundreds of thousands of distinct CDR3 sequences, about 20% seen once; the top ten hold roughly 13%. Study-level results: It was out-of-frame TCR alpha sharing in monozygotic twins that models underestimated.

The germline V gene encodes CDR1 MNHNS and CDR2 SASEGT. The CDR3 length is 12 residues. V dropped 2 bases and J dropped 12 bases, with 11 bases sitting between them. The sample was also linked to a second study, of T cells expressing NK-cell markers. This second report adds: It was sorted CD3+CD56+NKG2C+, CD3+CD56+NKG2C- and CD3+CD56-NKG2C+ T cells that supplied the TCR beta repertoires.

The sample consisted of PBMCs. The chain links TRBV6-1 to TRBJ2-1; D possibly corresponds to TRBD1 (6 bases). This receptor was identified in a woman between 18 and 29 years old in good health. In DNA, the CDR3 is TGTGCCAGCAGTGAAACTAGGGGGACGCAGTTCTTC. It codes for CASSETRGTQFF.